Below, 15 T cell receptor beta chains from the same sample are listed, as sequenced in a study of blood T cells in healthy people across ages. With a J-beta primer mix and a sample-barcoded 5' primer, a second PCR ran roughly 6 to 11 cycles. MiXCR, applied by TCRdb to the 5' RACE reads, yields one record per CDR3 protein. This sample has around 710,000 distinct CDR3 sequences, with around 46% found just once. The sequencing sample was made of blood. The receptors stem from a woman in her sixties or seventies in good health.

The chain is built from TRBV11-2 and TRBJ2-1, with a weak D call TRBD2 (5 bases). V was shortened by 5 bases and J by 6 bases, with 11 bases between the two germline ends. Germline loops: CDR1 SGHAT, CDR2 FQNNGV. This CDR3 has 13 residues. This CDR3 is CASSPSLINEQFF. The CDR3 DNA follows: TGTGCCAGCAGCCCTAGCTTAATCAATGAGCAGTTCTTC.

V and J are TRBV24-1 and TRBJ1-4; no clear D gene. The CDR3 length is 15 residues. V lost 4 bases to trimming and J lost 8 bases, with 16 bases between them. CDR1 and CDR2 (germline): KGHDR, SFDVKD. CDR3: CATSDSTKSGEKLFF. The CDR3 bases are TGTGCCACCAGTGACTCGACCAAGTCGGGGGAAAAACTGTTTTTT.

This clonotype was seen at least ten times. The gene calls are TRBV10-3 and TRBJ2-1; 9 nucleotides line up with TRBD1. The CDR3 contains 14 residues. Trimming cost V 4 bases and J 5 bases; bases outside gene matches: 3. CDR1 and CDR2 (germline): ENHRY, SYGVKD. The CDR3 sequence: CAISAGTGNNEQFF. In nucleotides, the CDR3 is TGTGCCATCAGTGCCGGGACAGGGAACAATGAGCAGTTCTTC.

This clonotype appeared a few times. V gene TRBV7-6 combines with J gene TRBJ2-3; D possibly corresponds to TRBD2 (6 bases). Trimming took off 2 bases at V and 5 bases at J, with 14 bases between the two ends. The CDR3 has 15 residues. Per the germline V gene, CDR1 is SGHVS and CDR2 is FNYEAQ. DNA for the CDR3: TGTGCCAGCAGCTTATCCCCGCAGGGAGGAGATACGCAGTATTTT. Translating gives CASSLSPQGGDTQYF.

The rearrangement uses TRBV20-1 and TRBJ2-7; TRBD1 agrees at 8 bases. Germline-derived CDR1 and CDR2 are DFQATT and SNEGSKA (reference sequence). The CDR3 is 15 amino acids. After removal of 0 bases from V and 0 bases from J, the junction contained 4 bases not matched to a gene. CDR3 amino acids: CSAREDRDRSYEQYF. In DNA form, the CDR3 reads TGCAGTGCTAGAGAGGACAGGGATCGCTCCTACGAGCAGTACTTC.

The V call is TRBV6-6, the J call TRBJ2-5; D is perhaps TRBD1 (5 bases). The length of the CDR3 is 13 residues. V lost 2 bases and J 11 bases, leaving 15 bases between the germline ends. Germline CDR1 MNHNY, CDR2 SVGAGI (reference sequence). This CDR3 is CASSYARVKEQYF. The CDR3 DNA is TGTGCCAGCAGTTACGCCAGGGTAAAAGAGCAGTACTTC.

This chain uses TRBV28 with TRBJ2-7; tentatively, D is TRBD2 (6 bases). CDR1 and CDR2 (germline): MDHEN, SYDVKM. Trimming cost V 6 bases and J 2 bases, with 17 bases left between them. The CDR3 runs to 15 residues. CDR3 in DNA: TGTGCCAGCAGCCCCTCGGGGCGGGGCCCCTACGAGCAGTACTTC. Protein: CASSPSGRGPYEQYF. The variable domain in full, completed from reference TRBV28 and TRBJ2-7, reads DVKVTQSSRYLVKRTGEKVFLECVQDMDHENMFWYRQDPGLGLRLIYFSYDVKMKEKGDIPEGYSVSREKKERFSLILESASTNQTSMYLCASSPSGRGPYEQYFGPGTRLTVT.

As for this clonotype: One end of the junction fails to match germline, which may point to a read error. CDR3 DNA sequence: TGTGCCAACAGCTTAGTAGCGGGAGGGCCTCTCGGTGAGCAGTTCTTC. Amino acid sequence: CANSLVAGGPLGEQFF. V is TRBV11-1 and J is TRBJ2-1, with TRBD2 matching 11 bases. Germline V gene lookup returns CDR1 SGHAT and CDR2 FQDESV (reference sequence). CDR3 length equals 16 residues.

The V gene is TRBV3-1, the J gene TRBJ1-6; maybe TRBD1 (6 bases). The CDR3 runs 15 residues. The ends were cut back, 1 base at V and 7 bases at J, with 11 bases in the middle. The germline V gene encodes CDR1 LGHDT and CDR2 YNNKEL (reference sequence). The DNA for the CDR3 is TGTGCCAGCAGCCAAGTCGGCAGGGGCAATTCACCCCTCCACTTT. It codes for CASSQVGRGNSPLHF.

This chain joins TRBV6-2 or TRBV6-3 and TRBJ2-6; D not certain. CDR1 and CDR2 from the germline V gene are MNHEY and SVGEGT. The CDR3 loop spans 14 amino acids. The V end was cut by 4 bases, the J end by 1 base, with 5 bases between. The CDR3 nucleotides read TGTGCCAGCAGTTCCTTTTCTGGGGCCAACGTCCTGACTTTC. Residues: CASSSFSGANVLTF.

This clonotype was seen repeatedly, ten times or more. The V and J genes are TRBV5-1 and TRBJ2-1; 9 bases align to TRBD2. V lost 5 bases and J lost 8; bases outside the gene matches: 8. The length of the CDR3 is 14 residues. Germline-derived CDR1 and CDR2 are SGHRS and YFSETQ. The CDR3 DNA reads as TGCGCCAGCAGTCCCGGGACTAGCAGCGATGAGCAGTTCTTC. Its translation is CASSPGTSSDEQFF.

The genes are TRBV12-3 or TRBV12-4 and TRBJ1-1; D remains ambiguous. Trimming cost V 1 base and J 3 bases, with 9 bases left between them. CDR3 length equals 14 residues. The CDR3 spells CASSLVRQYTEAFF. The CDR3 DNA reads as TGTGCCAGCAGTTTAGTGAGGCAATACACTGAAGCTTTCTTT.

A few counts support this clonotype. The chain is built from TRBV3-1 and TRBJ2-5; D uncertain. The CDR3 totals 13 residues. Germline V gene lookup returns CDR1 LGHDT and CDR2 YNNKEL (reference sequence). V was pared by 2 bases and J by 5 bases, with 9 bases between. The CDR3 spells CASSQRRTETQYF. The CDR3 nucleotides read TGTGCCAGCAGCCAAAGGCGGACGGAGACCCAGTACTTC.

The V and J genes are TRBV12-3 or TRBV12-4 and TRBJ1-1, with no clear D. Deletions cut 3 bases from V and 4 bases from J, with 9 bases between. The CDR3 sequence is 13 residues long. In nucleotides, the CDR3 is TGTGCCAGCAGTTTCGGGGTTCGCACTGAAGCTTTCTTT. Translated, it gives CASSFGVRTEAFF.

The chain employs TRBV6-2 or TRBV6-3 and TRBJ2-3; TRBD1 aligns across 8 bases. J lost 4 bases, V lost 3 bases, and 6 bases had no gene match. Germline loops: CDR1 MNHEY, CDR2 SVGEGT. The CDR3 extends over 15 amino acids. The CDR3 bases are TGTGCCAGCAGTTATGCTCCAGGGGGCCCAGATACGCAGTATTTT. It yields the protein CASSYAPGGPDTQYF.